This TCR beta chain was sequenced in a study of T cell responses to AZD1222 COVID-19 vaccine. Germline V gene lookup returns CDR1 SEHNR and CDR2 FQNEAQ (reference sequence). This CDR3 region has 14 residues. V trimming: 5 bases; J trimming: 4 bases; junction bases outside the gene matches: 7. Study-wide points: Seropositive at baseline were only five or six AZD1222 recipients. Clonal diversity was possibly underestimated, and the donors were mostly white British, with more females.

TCRdb keeps only in-frame clones here, not all; method: immunoSEQ multiplex PCR. The data contain over 100,000 clones, roughly 90% of them singletons. Note on this clone: Its antigen remains unidentified.

The clonotype originates from an adult who received the AZD1222 COVID-19 vaccine. The V gene is TRBV7-9, the J gene TRBJ1-1; TRBD1 matches at 7 bases. Sample: peripheral blood, taken 28 days after the second AZD1222 dose. CDR3 nucleotides: TGTGCCAGCAGCCAGATGGCAGGGGGCACTGAAGCTTTCTTT. Its protein product is CASSQMAGGTEAFF.